This T cell receptor (beta chain) was retrieved from a study of identical twins' blood T cells. Trimming cost V 5 bases and J 4 bases, with 17 bases left between them. Per the germline V gene, CDR1 is SGHTA and CDR2 is FQGTGA. CDR3 size: 15 residues. Using its own MiXCR run on the 5' RACE reads, TCRdb lists one record per CDR3 protein. The repertoire holds 350,000 to 450,000 distinct CDR3 sequences, with more than 25% as singletons. The sample comprised PBMCs. The source is a woman aged 18 to 55 in good health. The chain is built from TRBV7-3 and TRBJ1-1; weak D call: TRBD1 (6 bases). The CDR3 DNA is TGTGCCAGCAGCCCAACAATGAGAGGGGGCACTGAAGCTTTCTTT. Its translation: CASSPTMRGGTEAFF. Looking up the rest from reference TRBV7-3 and TRBJ1-1 gives the full variable domain: GAGVSQTPSNKVTEKGKYVELRCDPISGHTALYWYRQSLGQGPEFLIYFQGTGAADDSGLPNDRFFAVRPEGSVSTLKIQRTERGDSAVYLCASSPTMRGGTEAFFGQGTRLTVV.